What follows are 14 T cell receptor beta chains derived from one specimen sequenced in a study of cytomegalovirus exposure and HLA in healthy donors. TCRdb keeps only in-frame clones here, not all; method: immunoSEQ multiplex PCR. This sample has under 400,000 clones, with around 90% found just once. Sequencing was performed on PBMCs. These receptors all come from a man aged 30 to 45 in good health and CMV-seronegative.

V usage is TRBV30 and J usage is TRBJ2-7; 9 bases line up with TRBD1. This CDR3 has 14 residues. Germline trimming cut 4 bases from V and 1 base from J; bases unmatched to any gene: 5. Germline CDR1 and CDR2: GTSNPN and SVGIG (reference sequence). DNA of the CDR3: TGTGCCTGGAACCGGGACAGGGAGTCCTACGAGCAGTACTTC. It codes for CAWNRDRESYEQYF.

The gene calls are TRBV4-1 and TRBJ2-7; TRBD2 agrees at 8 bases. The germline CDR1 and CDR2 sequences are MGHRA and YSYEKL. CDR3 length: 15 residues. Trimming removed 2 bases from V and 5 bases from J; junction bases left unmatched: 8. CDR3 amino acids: CASSQTGGAINEQYF. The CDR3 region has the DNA TGCGCCAGCAGCCAAACCGGGGGGGCGATCAACGAGCAGTACTTC.

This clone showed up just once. The CDR3 region is CASSTPTGFEQYF. CDR3 coding DNA: TGTGCCAGCAGTACGCCGACAGGGTTCGAGCAGTACTTC. The chain has TRBV6-6 and TRBJ2-7; 7 nucleotides line up with TRBD1. The trim removed 5 bases at V and 6 bases at J, leaving 7 bases unmatched. Germline assignment: CDR1 MNHNY and CDR2 SVGAGI (reference sequence). The CDR3 extends over 13 amino acids.

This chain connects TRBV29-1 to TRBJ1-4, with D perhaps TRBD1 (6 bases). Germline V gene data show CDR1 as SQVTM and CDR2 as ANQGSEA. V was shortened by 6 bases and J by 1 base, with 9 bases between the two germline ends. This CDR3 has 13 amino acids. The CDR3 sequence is CSVRTVTNEKLFF. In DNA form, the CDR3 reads TGCAGCGTGAGGACAGTAACTAATGAAAAACTGTTTTTT.

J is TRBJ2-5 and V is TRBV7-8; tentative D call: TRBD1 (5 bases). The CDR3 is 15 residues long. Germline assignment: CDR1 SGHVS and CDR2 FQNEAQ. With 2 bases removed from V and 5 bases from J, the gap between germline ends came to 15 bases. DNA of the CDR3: TGTGCCAGCAGCTTACCACCAGGGCTAAAGGAGACCCAGTACTTC. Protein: CASSLPPGLKETQYF.

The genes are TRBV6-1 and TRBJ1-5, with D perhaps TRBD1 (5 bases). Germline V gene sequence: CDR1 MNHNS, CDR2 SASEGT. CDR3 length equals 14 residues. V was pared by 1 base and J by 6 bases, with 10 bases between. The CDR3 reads CASSEVGGPQPQHF. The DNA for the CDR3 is TGTGCCAGCAGTGAAGTGGGGGGTCCTCAGCCCCAGCATTTT.

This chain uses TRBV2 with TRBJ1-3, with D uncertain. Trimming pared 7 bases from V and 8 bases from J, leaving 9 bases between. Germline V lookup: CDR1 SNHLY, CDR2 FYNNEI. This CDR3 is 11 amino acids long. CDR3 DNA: TGTGCCAGCAACCGCCGAGACACCATATATTTT. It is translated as CASNRRDTIYF.

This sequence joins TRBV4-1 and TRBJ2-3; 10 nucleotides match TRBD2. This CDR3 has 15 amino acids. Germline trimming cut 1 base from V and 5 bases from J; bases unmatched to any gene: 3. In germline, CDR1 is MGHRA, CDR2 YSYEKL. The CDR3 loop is CASSQGQRGGDTQYF. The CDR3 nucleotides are TGCGCCAGCAGCCAAGGACAGCGGGGGGGAGATACGCAGTATTTT.

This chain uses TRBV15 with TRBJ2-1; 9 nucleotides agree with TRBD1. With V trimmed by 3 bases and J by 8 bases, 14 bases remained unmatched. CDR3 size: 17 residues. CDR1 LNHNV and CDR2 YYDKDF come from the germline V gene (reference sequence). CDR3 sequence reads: CATSRWVAGTGKDEQFF. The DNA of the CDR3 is TGTGCCACCAGCAGGTGGGTTGCCGGGACAGGGAAGGATGAGCAGTTCTTC.

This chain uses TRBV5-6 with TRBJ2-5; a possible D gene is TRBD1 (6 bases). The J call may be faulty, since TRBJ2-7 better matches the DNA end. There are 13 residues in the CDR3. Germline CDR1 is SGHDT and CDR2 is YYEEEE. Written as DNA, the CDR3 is TGTGCCAGCAGCTCGACAGGCTTCTACGAGCAGTACTTC. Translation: CASSSTGFYEQYF.

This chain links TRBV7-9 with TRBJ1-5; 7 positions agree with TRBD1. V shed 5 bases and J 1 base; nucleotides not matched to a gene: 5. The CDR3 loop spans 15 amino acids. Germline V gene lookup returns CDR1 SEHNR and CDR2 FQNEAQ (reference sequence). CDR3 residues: CASSRTGASNQPQHF. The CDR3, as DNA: TGTGCCAGCAGCCGAACAGGGGCAAGCAATCAGCCCCAGCATTTT.

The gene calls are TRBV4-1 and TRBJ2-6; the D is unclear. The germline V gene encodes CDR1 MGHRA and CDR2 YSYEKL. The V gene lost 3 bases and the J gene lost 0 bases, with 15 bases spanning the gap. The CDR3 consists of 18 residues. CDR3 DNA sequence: TGCGCCAGCAGCCAGGCTCAAGAACTAAGCTCTGGGGCCAACGTCCTGACTTTC. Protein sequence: CASSQAQELSSGANVLTF.

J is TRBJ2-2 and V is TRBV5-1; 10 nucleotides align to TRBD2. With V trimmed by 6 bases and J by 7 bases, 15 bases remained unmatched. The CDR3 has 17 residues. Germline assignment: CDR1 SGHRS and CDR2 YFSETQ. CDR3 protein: CASTPLASGGLSGELFF. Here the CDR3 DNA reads TGCGCCAGCACTCCCTTGGCTAGCGGGGGTCTTAGCGGGGAGCTGTTTTTT.

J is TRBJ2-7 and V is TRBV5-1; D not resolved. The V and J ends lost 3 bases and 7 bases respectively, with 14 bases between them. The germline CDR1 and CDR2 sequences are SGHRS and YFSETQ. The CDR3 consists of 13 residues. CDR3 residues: CASSSSPQREQYF. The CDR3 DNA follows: TGCGCCAGCAGCTCCAGTCCCCAGAGGGAGCAGTACTTC.